Described below is a single T cell receptor (beta chain) sequence and its context. TCRdb's table, derived via immunoSEQ multiplex PCR, lists solely in-frame clones and lacks some. The sample carries 71,000 or so clones, 70% to 90% recorded once. The data belong to a study of radiotherapy plus CTLA-4 blockade in lung cancer. Germline V gene data show CDR1 as SGHDN and CDR2 as FVKESK. This CDR3 contains 15 residues. V was pared by 0 bases and J by 2 bases, with 10 bases between. The TCR was taken from a human donor with non-small cell lung cancer who had stable disease on radiotherapy plus ipilimumab. The chain carries TRBV14 and TRBJ1-1; D is unclear. This specimen consisted of peripheral blood, obtained from a patient treated with radiotherapy plus ipilimumab. The CDR3 spells CASSQESAINTEAFF. CDR3 nucleotide sequence: TGTGCCAGCAGCCAAGAATCTGCTATCAACACTGAAGCTTTCTTT.